A single TCR beta chain is shown here with its context. The antigen remains undetermined. This sample stems from a study of shared clonotypes between healthy human individuals. Study in general: CD4 naive and memory got three plates each, CD8 naive two, CD8 memory one.

The split of CD4+ cells yielded CD45RA+ naive and CD45RA-negative memory subsets. Clones were read by immunoSEQ multiplex PCR, and TCRdb kept only the in-frame ones, dropping some. The top ten clones hold roughly 0.055% of a sample with some 650,000 clones, around 97% of them seen once. The germline V and J ends were trimmed by 4 bases and 1 base, with 11 bases remaining between them. This CDR3 comprises 14 residues. Germline V gene sequence: CDR1 SQVTM, CDR2 ANQGSEA. Findings and limits, study-wide: Sampling used blood alone; tissue repertoires probably differ. Clonotypes that were shared across a handful of donors made up roughly 5% of naive CD4 clonotypes.

This receptor was taken from a woman in her thirties in good health. J is TRBJ1-5 and V is TRBV29-1; possible D gene TRBD1, 6 bases. Sequenced material: naive CD4+ T cells sorted from blood. The subset denotes: CD45RA+ positively selected. CDR3 DNA sequence: TGCAGCGTTGTACAGGGAGGGAGCAATCAGCCCCAGCATTTT. Protein product: CSVVQGGSNQPQHF.